This T cell receptor (beta chain) is drawn from a study of CD8 T cells in ankylosing spondylitis. MiXCR, run by TCRdb on the 5' RACE reads, gives a single entry per CDR3 protein. The sample consists of 500,000 to 550,000 distinct CDR3 sequences, roughly 12% of them appearing once. CDR1 and CDR2 from the germline V gene are SGHTA and FQGNSA. The CDR3 runs to 17 residues. The J segment lost 2 bases and the V segment lost 4 bases, leaving 8 bases of the junction unmatched. Study-wide findings and caveats: A TCR beta motif of 8 or 9 highly homologous variants appeared characteristic of ankylosing spondylitis blood.

On this clonotype: The antigen is unknown.

What was sequenced was blood, either unsorted or a sorted T cell fraction (not recorded which). This TCR came from a male donor with ankylosing spondylitis. The chain links TRBV7-2 to TRBJ2-3; TRBD2 agrees at 11 bases. The CDR3 sequence: CASSSPISGRATDTQYF. Here the CDR3 DNA reads TGTGCCAGCAGCTCTCCGATTAGCGGGAGGGCCACAGATACGCAGTATTTT.